These 2 T cell receptor beta chains share one sample of origin, sequenced in a study of naive and memory T cell subsets. An oligonucleotide containing a UMI was ligated to the 3' end of TCR cDNA. The SP2 primer and nested alpha and beta constant region primers amplified ligated cDNA in four rounds. A single record per CDR3 protein comes from TCRdb applying MiXCR to the 5' RACE reads. The table has tens of thousands of distinct CDR3 sequences, approximately 15% seen once. All receptors come from a female donor in good health.

This clonotype was seen more than once but under ten times. This chain uses TRBV12-3 or TRBV12-4 with TRBJ1-1; unclear D gene. This CDR3 region has 13 residues. V gave up 3 bases and J gave up 4 bases, with 9 bases separating them. The CDR3 here is CASSFPFGTEAFF. CDR3 sequence (DNA): TGTGCCAGCAGTTTTCCATTCGGCACTGAAGCTTTCTTT.

This chain connects TRBV29-1 to TRBJ2-3; D is undetermined. The CDR3 sequence is 13 residues long. Germline V gene data show CDR1 as SQVTM and CDR2 as ANQGSEA. The V end was cut by 1 base, the J end by 4 bases, with 9 bases between. CDR3 region: CSVEGGGSDTQYF. The CDR3 DNA reads TGCAGCGTTGAAGGCGGTGGGTCAGATACGCAGTATTTT.